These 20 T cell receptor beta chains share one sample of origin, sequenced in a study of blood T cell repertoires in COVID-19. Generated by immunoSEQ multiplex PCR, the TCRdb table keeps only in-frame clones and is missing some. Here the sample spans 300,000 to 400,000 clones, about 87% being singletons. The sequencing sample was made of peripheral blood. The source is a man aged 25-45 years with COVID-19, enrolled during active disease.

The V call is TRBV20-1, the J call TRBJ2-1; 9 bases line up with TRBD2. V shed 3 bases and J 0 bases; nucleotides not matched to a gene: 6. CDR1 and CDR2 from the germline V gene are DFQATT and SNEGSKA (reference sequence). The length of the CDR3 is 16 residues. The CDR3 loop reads CSASDPLAGSYNEQFF. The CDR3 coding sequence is TGCAGTGCTAGTGACCCACTAGCGGGCTCCTACAATGAGCAGTTCTTC.

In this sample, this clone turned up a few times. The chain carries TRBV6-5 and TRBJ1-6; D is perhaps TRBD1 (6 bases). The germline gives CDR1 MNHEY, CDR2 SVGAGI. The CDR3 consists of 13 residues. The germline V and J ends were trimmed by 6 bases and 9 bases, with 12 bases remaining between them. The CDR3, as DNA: TGTGCCAGCAGGGACAGCGTACTTTCACCCCTCCACTTT. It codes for CASRDSVLSPLHF.

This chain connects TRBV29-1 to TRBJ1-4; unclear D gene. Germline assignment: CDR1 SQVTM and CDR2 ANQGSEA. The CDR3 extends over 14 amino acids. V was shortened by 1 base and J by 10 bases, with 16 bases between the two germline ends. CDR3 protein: CSVEALVTSGKLFF. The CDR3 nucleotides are TGCAGCGTTGAAGCTCTCGTGACAAGTGGAAAACTGTTTTTT.

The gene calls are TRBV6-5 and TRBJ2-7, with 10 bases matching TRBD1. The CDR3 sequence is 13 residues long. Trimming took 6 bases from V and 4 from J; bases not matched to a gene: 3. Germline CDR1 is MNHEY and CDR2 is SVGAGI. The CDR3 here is CASRWTGGYEQYF. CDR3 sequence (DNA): TGTGCCAGCAGATGGACAGGGGGTTACGAGCAGTACTTC.

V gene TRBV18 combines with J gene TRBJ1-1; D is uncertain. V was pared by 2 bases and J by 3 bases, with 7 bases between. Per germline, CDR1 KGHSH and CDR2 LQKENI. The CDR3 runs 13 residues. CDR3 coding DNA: TGTGCCAGCTCACCAATTCGGGACACTGAAGCTTTCTTT. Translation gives CASSPIRDTEAFF. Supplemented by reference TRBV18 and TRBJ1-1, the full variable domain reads NAGVMQNPRHLVRRRGQEARLRCSPMKGHSHVYWYRQLPEEGLKFMVYLQKENIIDESGMPKERFSAEFPKEGPSILRIQQVVRGDSAAYFCASSPIRDTEAFFGQGTRLTVV.

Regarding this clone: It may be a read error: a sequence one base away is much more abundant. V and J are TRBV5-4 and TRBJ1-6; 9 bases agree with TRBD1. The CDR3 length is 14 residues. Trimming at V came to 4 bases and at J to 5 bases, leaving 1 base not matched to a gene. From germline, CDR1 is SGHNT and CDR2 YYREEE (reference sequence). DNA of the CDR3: TGTGCCAGCAGCCGGGACAGGGATAATTCACCCCTCCACTTT. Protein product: CASSRDRDNSPLHF. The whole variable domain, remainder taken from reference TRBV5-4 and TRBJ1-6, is ETGVTQSPTHLIKTRGQQVTLRCSSQSGHNTVSWYQQALGQGPQFIFQYYREEENGRGNFPPRFSGLQFPNYSSELNVNALELDDSALYLCASSRDRDNSPLHFGNGTRLTVT.

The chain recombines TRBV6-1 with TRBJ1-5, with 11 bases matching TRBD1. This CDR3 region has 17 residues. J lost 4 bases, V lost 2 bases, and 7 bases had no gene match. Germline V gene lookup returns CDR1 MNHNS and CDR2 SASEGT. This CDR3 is CASSEFLGTGGNQPQHF. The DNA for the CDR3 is TGTGCCAGCAGTGAATTTCTAGGGACAGGGGGAAATCAGCCCCAGCATTTT.

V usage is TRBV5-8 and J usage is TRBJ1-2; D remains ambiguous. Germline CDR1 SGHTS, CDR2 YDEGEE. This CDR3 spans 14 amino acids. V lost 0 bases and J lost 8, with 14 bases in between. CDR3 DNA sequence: TGTGCCAGCAGCTTGGCAATCTTCAGGATGGGCTACACCTTC. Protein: CASSLAIFRMGYTF.

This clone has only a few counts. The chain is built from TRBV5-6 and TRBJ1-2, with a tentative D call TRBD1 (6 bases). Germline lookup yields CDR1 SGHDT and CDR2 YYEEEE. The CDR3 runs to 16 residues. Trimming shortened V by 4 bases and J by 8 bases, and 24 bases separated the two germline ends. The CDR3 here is CASSPLYAGESVGYTF. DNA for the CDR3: TGTGCCAGCAGCCCCCTATACGCAGGGGAGTCGGTCGGCTACACCTTC.

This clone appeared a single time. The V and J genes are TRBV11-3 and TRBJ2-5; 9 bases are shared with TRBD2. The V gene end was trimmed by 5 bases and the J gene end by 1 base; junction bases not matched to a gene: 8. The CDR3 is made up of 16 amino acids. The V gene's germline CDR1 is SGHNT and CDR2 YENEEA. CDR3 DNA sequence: TGTGCCAGCAGCCTCGTCGAGACTAGCGGCCAAGAGACCCAGTACTTC. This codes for CASSLVETSGQETQYF.

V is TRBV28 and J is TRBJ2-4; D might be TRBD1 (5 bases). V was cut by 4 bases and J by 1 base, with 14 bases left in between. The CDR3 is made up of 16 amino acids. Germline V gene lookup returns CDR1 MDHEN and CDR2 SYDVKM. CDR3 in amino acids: CASSSLRRVAKNIQYF. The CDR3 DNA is TGTGCCAGCAGTTCCCTGCGCAGGGTCGCCAAAAACATTCAGTACTTC. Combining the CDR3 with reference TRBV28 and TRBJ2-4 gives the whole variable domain DVKVTQSSRYLVKRTGEKVFLECVQDMDHENMFWYRQDPGLGLRLIYFSYDVKMKEKGDIPEGYSVSREKKERFSLILESASTNQTSMYLCASSSLRRVAKNIQYFGAGTRLSVL.

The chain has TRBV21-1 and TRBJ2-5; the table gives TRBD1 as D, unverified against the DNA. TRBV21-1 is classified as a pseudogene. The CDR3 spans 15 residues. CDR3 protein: CASSRKGQGEETQYF. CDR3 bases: TGTGCCAGCAGCAGGAAGGGACAGGGAGAGGAGACCCAGTACTTC.

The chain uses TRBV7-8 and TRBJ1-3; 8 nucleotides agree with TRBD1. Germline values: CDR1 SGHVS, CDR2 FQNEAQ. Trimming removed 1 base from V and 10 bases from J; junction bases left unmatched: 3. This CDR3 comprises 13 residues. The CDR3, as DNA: TGTGCCAGCAGCTTAGTTCAGGGGGCGACCATATATTTT. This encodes CASSLVQGATIYF.

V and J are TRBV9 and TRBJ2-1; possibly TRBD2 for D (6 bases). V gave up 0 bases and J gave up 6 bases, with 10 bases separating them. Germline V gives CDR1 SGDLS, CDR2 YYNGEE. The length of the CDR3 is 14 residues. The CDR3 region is CASSVAGDSNEQFF. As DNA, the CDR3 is TGTGCCAGCAGCGTAGCGGGAGACAGCAATGAGCAGTTCTTC.

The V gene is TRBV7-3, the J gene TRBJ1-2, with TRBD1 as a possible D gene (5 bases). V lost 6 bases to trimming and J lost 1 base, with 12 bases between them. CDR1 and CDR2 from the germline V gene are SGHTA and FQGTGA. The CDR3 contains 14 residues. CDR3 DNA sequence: TGTGCCAGCAGTCTCAGGGCGAATAACTATGGCTACACCTTC. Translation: CASSLRANNYGYTF.

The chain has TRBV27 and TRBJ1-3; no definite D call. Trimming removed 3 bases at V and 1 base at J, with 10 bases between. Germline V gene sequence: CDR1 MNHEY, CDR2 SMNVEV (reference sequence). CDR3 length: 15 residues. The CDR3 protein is CASSLNQLSGNTIYF. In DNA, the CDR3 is TGTGCCAGCAGTTTGAATCAACTGTCTGGAAACACCATATATTTT.

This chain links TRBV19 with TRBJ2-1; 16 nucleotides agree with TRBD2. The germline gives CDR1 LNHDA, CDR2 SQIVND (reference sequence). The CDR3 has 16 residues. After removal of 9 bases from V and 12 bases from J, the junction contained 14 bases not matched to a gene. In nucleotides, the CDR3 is TGTGCCAGCAGCAAAGAGCCGGGACTAGCGGGGGGGCTGCAGTTCTTC. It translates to CASSKEPGLAGGLQFF.

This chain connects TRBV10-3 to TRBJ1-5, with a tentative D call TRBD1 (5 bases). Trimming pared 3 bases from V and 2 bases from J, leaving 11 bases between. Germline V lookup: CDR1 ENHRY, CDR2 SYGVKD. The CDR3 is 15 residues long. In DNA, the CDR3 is TGTGCCATCAGTGACCCGGACATCCGCAATCAGCCCCAGCATTTT. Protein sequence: CAISDPDIRNQPQHF.

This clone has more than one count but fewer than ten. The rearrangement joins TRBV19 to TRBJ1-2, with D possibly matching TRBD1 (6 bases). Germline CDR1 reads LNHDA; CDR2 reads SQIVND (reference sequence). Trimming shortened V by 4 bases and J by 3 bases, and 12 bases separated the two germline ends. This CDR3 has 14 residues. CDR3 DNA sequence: TGTGCCAGTAGTAAACAGGGTTGGGACTATGGCTACACCTTC. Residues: CASSKQGWDYGYTF.

The CDR3 reads CASSTESIQETQYF. CDR3 DNA: TGTGCCAGCAGCACAGAGAGCATTCAAGAGACCCAGTACTTC. V and J are TRBV2 and TRBJ2-5, with D unclear. Germline CDR1 SNHLY, CDR2 FYNNEI. Between the trimmed V and J ends, which lost 6 bases and 2 bases, there was a span of 13 bases. There are 14 residues in the CDR3.